These 24 T cell receptor beta chains share one sample of origin, sequenced in a study of cytomegalovirus exposure and HLA in healthy donors. PCR amplification relied on 60 Vbeta primers (plus 13 Jbeta primers). Sequencing was performed with immunoSEQ multiplex PCR; in TCRdb, only in-frame clones are kept and a portion is missing. This table has approximately 130,000 clones, around 85% appearing once. The sequencing sample was made of PBMCs. All receptors derive from a boy aged 5 to 17 in good health and CMV-seronegative.

The rearrangement links TRBV5-5 to TRBJ2-1; TRBD2 is a possible D gene (5 bases). The germline CDR1 and CDR2 sequences are SGHKS and YYEKEE (reference sequence). The CDR3 length is 16 residues. V was pared by 0 bases and J by 0 bases, with 10 bases between. This chain's CDR3 is CASSLVPGSSYNEQFF. CDR3 bases: TGTGCCAGCAGCTTGGTCCCGGGGAGCTCCTACAATGAGCAGTTCTTC.

The rearrangement uses TRBV7-8 and TRBJ1-6, with 8 positions matching TRBD1. V trimming: 5 bases; J trimming: 6 bases; junction bases outside the gene matches: 9. The CDR3 has 16 residues. In germline, CDR1 is SGHVS, CDR2 FQNEAQ. CDR3 bases: TGTGCCAGCAGCATTATTACAGGGGGAAGTAATTCACCCCTCCACTTT. Translating it yields CASSIITGGSNSPLHF.

In this sample, this clone turned up a few times. The gene calls are TRBV10-1 and TRBJ2-7; 8 positions match TRBD2. The trim removed 6 bases at V and 2 bases at J, leaving 0 bases unmatched. The V gene's germline CDR1 is WNHNN and CDR2 SYGVQD (reference sequence). This CDR3 is built from 12 residues. Here the CDR3 reads CASSGRAYEQYF. DNA of the CDR3: TGCGCCAGCAGCGGGAGGGCCTACGAGCAGTACTTC.

The V call is TRBV11-2, the J call TRBJ2-5, with 9 bases that match TRBD2. Germline CDR1 is SGHAT and CDR2 is FQNNGV. The CDR3 contains 15 residues. The ends lost 3 bases at V and 4 bases at J; junction bases unmatched: 6. CDR3 residues: CASSLALAGRETQYF. Written as DNA, the CDR3 is TGTGCCAGCAGCTTGGCCCTAGCGGGAAGAGAGACCCAGTACTTC. The whole variable domain, filled in from reference TRBV11-2 and TRBJ2-5, reads EAGVAQSPRYKIIEKRQSVAFWCNPISGHATLYWYQQILGQGPKLLIQFQNNGVVDDSQLPKDRFSAERLKGVDSTLKIQPAKLEDSAVYLCASSLALAGRETQYFGPGTRLLVL.

The chain couples TRBV19 to TRBJ1-5, with D tentatively TRBD1 (6 bases). With 7 bases removed from V and 3 bases from J, the gap between germline ends came to 19 bases. CDR1 and CDR2 from the germline V gene are LNHDA and SQIVND (reference sequence). The CDR3 has 16 amino acids. CDR3 loop: CASTPDSLSHNQPQHF. The CDR3 DNA is TGTGCCAGTACCCCGGACAGCCTTAGCCACAATCAGCCCCAGCATTTT.

The chain carries TRBV5-4 and TRBJ2-5; possibly TRBD2 for D (5 bases). CDR3 length: 14 amino acids. CDR1 and CDR2 (germline): SGHNT, YYREEE (reference sequence). Trimming pared 4 bases from V and 11 bases from J, leaving 21 bases between. CDR3 sequence: CASSPPPPSGEQYF. The CDR3 DNA sequence: TGTGCCAGCAGCCCTCCCCCTCCTAGTGGGGAGCAGTACTTC.

The genes are TRBV6-6 and TRBJ1-1, with 10 nucleotides matching TRBD1. V was pared by 6 bases and J by 7 bases, with 11 bases of the junction left unmatched. Germline values: CDR1 MNHNY, CDR2 SVGAGI (reference sequence). The CDR3 contains 15 residues. The CDR3 region has the DNA TGTGCCAGCAGCCACAGGGACAGGGGTAAGATTGAAGCTTTCTTT. It is translated as CASSHRDRGKIEAFF.

This chain links TRBV13 with TRBJ2-7, with D possibly being TRBD1 (6 bases). The V and J ends lost 5 bases and 6 bases respectively, with 11 bases between them. Germline V gene data show CDR1 as PRHDT and CDR2 as FYEKMQ (reference sequence). The CDR3 is 12 amino acids. CDR3 DNA: TGTGCCAGCAGCCTCAGGGGTGGCGAGCAGTACTTC. It encodes CASSLRGGEQYF.

This sequence joins TRBV6-6 and TRBJ1-1; 7 bases agree with TRBD1. Germline lookup yields CDR1 MNHNY and CDR2 SVGAGI (reference sequence). The CDR3 extends over 12 amino acids. V shed 3 bases and J 9 bases; nucleotides not matched to a gene: 4. CDR3 protein: CASSYDRVKAFF. The DNA for the CDR3 is TGTGCCAGCAGTTATGACAGGGTTAAAGCTTTCTTT.

This clone was seen just once. The chain has TRBV19 and TRBJ1-2, with D perhaps TRBD1 (5 bases). The germline V gene encodes CDR1 LNHDA and CDR2 SQIVND (reference sequence). The CDR3 has 14 residues. Deletions cut 3 bases from V and 4 bases from J, with 12 bases between. CDR3 in amino acids: CASSMPGRGYGYTF. The CDR3 nucleotides read TGTGCCAGTAGTATGCCTGGGAGGGGCTATGGCTACACCTTC.

The chain combines TRBV2 with TRBJ2-5, with 10 bases aligning to TRBD2. V lost 5 bases, J lost 3 bases, and 3 bases stayed unmatched. Germline values: CDR1 SNHLY, CDR2 FYNNEI. There are 14 residues in the CDR3. The CDR3 is CASSPTSGKETQYF. DNA of the CDR3: TGTGCCAGCAGTCCCACTAGCGGGAAAGAGACCCAGTACTTC.

The chain carries TRBV4-1 and TRBJ1-4; D not resolved. The germline V gene encodes CDR1 MGHRA and CDR2 YSYEKL. This CDR3 has 12 amino acids. Trimming removed 0 bases from V and 8 bases from J, with 4 bases in between. Here the CDR3 DNA reads TGCGCCAGCAGCCAAGACAGAGAAAAACTGTTTTTT. This sequence encodes CASSQDREKLFF.

The chain carries TRBV18 and TRBJ1-1; 10 positions agree with TRBD1. This CDR3 has 15 amino acids. The V and J ends lost 5 bases and 5 bases, in that order; junction bases with no gene match: 8. Germline-derived CDR1 and CDR2 are KGHSH and LQKENI. The CDR3 here is CASSFPGQGLTEAFF. The CDR3 region has the DNA TGTGCCAGCTCATTCCCGGGACAGGGGCTGACTGAAGCTTTCTTT.

The rearrangement uses TRBV9 and TRBJ1-3, with 7 bases that match TRBD1. V was clipped by 0 bases and J by 4 bases; unmatched bases: 4. Germline lookup yields CDR1 SGDLS and CDR2 YYNGEE. The CDR3 is 15 amino acids. CDR3 nucleotide sequence: TGTGCCAGCAGCGTAGGTACAGGGGTAGGAAACACCATATATTTT. It encodes CASSVGTGVGNTIYF.

The chain recombines TRBV5-1 with TRBJ1-3; D perhaps matches TRBD1 (5 bases). V was pared by 0 bases and J by 0 bases, with 10 bases between. This CDR3 region has 16 residues. CDR1 is SGHRS and CDR2 is YFSETQ in the germline V gene. This CDR3 is CASSLVQGFSGNTIYF. CDR3 in DNA: TGCGCCAGCAGCTTGGTGCAGGGTTTCTCTGGAAACACCATATATTTT.

The table lists this clone with a count of one. The rearrangement joins TRBV27 to TRBJ2-7; 8 nucleotides align to TRBD2. Germline V lookup: CDR1 MNHEY, CDR2 SMNVEV (reference sequence). The CDR3 runs 15 residues. J was trimmed by 2 bases and V by 0 bases; bases with no gene match: 3. CDR3 residues: CASSLSSTSAYEQYF. The CDR3 region has the DNA TGTGCCAGCAGTTTATCATCGACTAGCGCCTACGAGCAGTACTTC.

This clone was detected a few times. This chain links TRBV5-4 with TRBJ2-1; the match to TRBD1 covers 12 bases. V lost 4 bases to trimming and J lost 5 bases; unmatched junction nucleotides: 4. Germline CDR1 and CDR2: SGHNT and YYREEE (reference sequence). The CDR3 is made up of 15 amino acids. CDR3: CASSKGTGGHNEQFF. DNA of the CDR3: TGTGCCAGCAGCAAAGGGACAGGGGGCCACAATGAGCAGTTCTTC.

V is TRBV4-3 and J is TRBJ1-1; D is unclear. CDR3 size: 16 residues. The V end lost 1 base, the J end lost 1 base, and 13 bases lay between the germline ends. The V gene's germline CDR1 is LGHNA and CDR2 YSLEER. The CDR3 reads CASSQAMTRANTEAFF. As DNA, the CDR3 is TGCGCCAGCAGCCAAGCTATGACACGAGCGAACACTGAAGCTTTCTTT.

This sequence joins TRBV5-1 and TRBJ1-5, with a weak D call TRBD1 (5 bases). CDR1 is SGHRS and CDR2 is YFSETQ in the germline V gene. V lost 0 bases and J 4 bases, leaving 8 bases between the germline ends. The CDR3 is 14 residues long. Here the CDR3 reads CASSLGGINQPQHF. The CDR3 DNA follows: TGCGCCAGCAGCTTGGGGGGCATAAATCAGCCCCAGCATTTT.

In its sample, this clone was seen once. The rearrangement joins TRBV19 to TRBJ2-1, with 7 bases identical to TRBD1. J gave up 8 bases and V 4 bases, and 11 bases lay outside the gene matches. The germline V gene encodes CDR1 LNHDA and CDR2 SQIVND (reference sequence). The CDR3 length is 15 residues. CDR3 nucleotides: TGTGCCAGTAGTAAGACAGGGAAGGGACAACATGAGCAGTTCTTC. It translates to CASSKTGKGQHEQFF.

This CDR3 reads CASSPTSRDYGYTF. CDR3 nucleotide sequence: TGTGCCAGCAGCCCAACGTCCAGGGATTATGGCTACACCTTC. The rearrangement links TRBV11-2 to TRBJ1-2, with D possibly matching TRBD1 (5 bases). CDR1 is SGHAT, CDR2 FQNNGV, per germline. V lost 5 bases, J lost 5 bases, and 15 bases lay in between. The CDR3 has 14 residues.

J is TRBJ2-3 and V is TRBV19, with 12 bases lining up with TRBD2. This CDR3 is 16 amino acids long. Germline loops: CDR1 LNHDA, CDR2 SQIVND (reference sequence). J was trimmed by 5 bases and V by 2 bases; bases with no gene match: 5. The CDR3 reads CASSILAGGPGDTQYF. The CDR3, as DNA: TGTGCCAGTAGTATACTAGCGGGGGGGCCGGGAGATACGCAGTATTTT.

This chain links TRBV7-3 with TRBJ2-7, with 8 bases aligning to TRBD2. Germline CDR1 and CDR2: SGHTA and FQGTGA. The CDR3 extends over 14 amino acids. V trimming: 9 bases; J trimming: 2 bases; junction bases outside the gene matches: 9. Here the CDR3 reads CARRPGGGTYEQYF. DNA of the CDR3: TGTGCCAGGAGACCGGGCGGGGGGACCTACGAGCAGTACTTC. Supplemented by reference TRBV7-3 and TRBJ2-7, the full variable domain reads GAGVSQTPSNKVTEKGKYVELRCDPISGHTALYWYRQSLGQGPEFLIYFQGTGAADDSGLPNDRFFAVRPEGSVSTLKIQRTERGDSAVYLCARRPGGGTYEQYFGPGTRLTVT.

This chain uses TRBV5-5 with TRBJ1-2; 9 bases are shared with TRBD1. Germline V gene data show CDR1 as SGHKS and CDR2 as YYEKEE (reference sequence). V shed 4 bases and J 5 bases; nucleotides not matched to a gene: 6. The CDR3 has 14 residues. CDR3 coding DNA: TGTGCCAGCAGCAAGCCGGGACAGGGATATGGCTACACCTTC. This translates into CASSKPGQGYGYTF.